The clone carrying this T cell receptor (beta chain) turned up a few times. The antigen remains unidentified. This sample is drawn from a study of T cells after yellow fever vaccination. Study context: Fractions low in cell number were prepared with SMART-Seq v4 Ultra Low Input.

5'RACE template switching added a universal primer site and UMIs to TCR cDNA. TCRdb ran MiXCR on the 5' RACE reads and lists one entry per CDR3 protein. Among hundreds of thousands of distinct CDR3 sequences listed, 9% to 15% were seen once. General study findings and limits: The study found a weaker secondary response that peaked faster, day 5 versus 15.

V gave up 0 bases and J gave up 1 base; unmatched junction bases: 8. The CDR3 is 17 residues long. From germline, CDR1 is SGHAT and CDR2 FQNNGV. The gene calls are TRBV11-2 and TRBJ1-1; TRBD1 aligns across 7 bases. The sequenced sample was PBMCs, obtained on the day of the yellow fever booster vaccination. The receptor's source is a man aged 25-45 years who received the YFV17D yellow fever vaccine. The CDR3 nucleotides read TGTGCCAGCAGCTTAGACGGGACAGACCTAAGGAACACTGAAGCTTTCTTT. Its protein product is CASSLDGTDLRNTEAFF.